These 5 T cell receptor beta chains were sequenced from one sample in a study of shared clonotypes between healthy human individuals. Produced via immunoSEQ multiplex PCR; TCRdb's table is partial and in-frame only. Counted here are fewer than 3 million clones, 80% to 95% occurring once; the ten biggest clones make up about 0.41%. Source material: naive CD4+ T cells from PBMCs. Subset here: CD45RA+ positively selected. The receptors derive from a man aged 18 to 29 in good health. Some clones in this sample may be carry-over from other donors' samples.

The chain recombines TRBV28 with TRBJ2-1, with TRBD1 matching 9 bases. CDR1 MDHEN and CDR2 SYDVKM come from the germline V gene. The CDR3 is 16 residues long. Germline trimming cut 8 bases from V and 5 bases from J; bases unmatched to any gene: 13. In nucleotides, the CDR3 is TGTGCCAGCTCTCCCGGGGGGACAGGGCGTGACAATGAGCAGTTCTTC. It yields the protein CASSPGGTGRDNEQFF.

V gene TRBV19 combines with J gene TRBJ1-1; 8 bases agree with TRBD1. J gave up 1 base and V 7 bases, and 5 bases lay outside the gene matches. The CDR3 is 14 amino acids. CDR1 LNHDA and CDR2 SQIVND come from the germline V gene (reference sequence). The CDR3 DNA sequence: TGTGCCAGTAAGTGGACAGGGAAGAACACTGAAGCTTTCTTT. Its translation: CASKWTGKNTEAFF.

The CDR3 reads CASSPAGSSYEQYF. CDR3 DNA: TGTGCCAGTAGCCCCGCGGGCAGCTCCTACGAGCAGTACTTC. The rearrangement links TRBV19 to TRBJ2-7; D is possibly TRBD2 (5 bases). CDR1 LNHDA and CDR2 SQIVND come from the germline V gene (reference sequence). The CDR3 covers 14 residues. The V and J ends lost 6 bases and 0 bases respectively, with 12 bases between them.

This clone was seen a single time. The sample holds other DNA sequences that translate to the same CDR3. The chain links TRBV29-1 to TRBJ2-3; D is perhaps TRBD1 or TRBD2 (5 bases each). The CDR3 extends over 12 amino acids. Trimming stripped 6 bases from V and 2 bases from J, with 9 bases between. Per the germline V gene, CDR1 is SQVTM and CDR2 is ANQGSEA. The CDR3 nucleotides are TGCAGCGTCGGGGCGGTCACAGATACGCAGTATTTT. This codes for CSVGAVTDTQYF.

This clone was recorded once. The rearrangement joins TRBV10-3 to TRBJ2-6; D gene ambiguous. CDR3 length equals 18 residues. The germline V gene has CDR1 ENHRY and CDR2 SYGVKD. Trimming pared 3 bases from V and 0 bases from J, leaving 15 bases between. The CDR3 loop reads CAISDFFAENSGANVLTF. The CDR3 DNA reads TGTGCCATCAGTGATTTCTTCGCGGAAAACTCTGGGGCCAACGTCCTGACTTTC.